This entry features one T cell receptor (beta chain) sequence. The target of this receptor is not known. Base quality data are lacking; no much larger clone is found one base away. Systemically healthy Caucasian individuals from Russia, 39 in total and aged roughly 6 to 100 years, were included as donors. Each donor gave around 9.9 milliliters of peripheral blood, collected into EDTA-treated Vacutainer tubes. Ficoll-Paque density-gradient centrifugation was used to isolate PBMCs, with at least 6.5 million per sample. Total RNA was extracted from PBMCs with Trizol reagent, with at least 6 micrograms obtained per sample. Naive CD45RAhigh/CD27high T cell percentages were measured by flow cytometry on a PBMC aliquot from every donor. Libraries were constructed by 5' RACE. The sequencer listed for this sample is Illumina HiSeq 2500. A second PCR of roughly 6 to 12 cycles was run with a J-beta primer mix and a sample-barcoded 5' primer. A template-switch 5' adaptor carrying 12 random nucleotides introduced a unique molecular identifier onto each TCR beta cDNA molecule. At least 3 million CDR3-containing paired-end reads were obtained from each sample. The Mint cDNA synthesis kit, primed by a TRBC-specific oligonucleotide, was used to synthesize first-strand cDNA from all RNA. After uracil-DNA glycosylase treatment, a first 18-cycle PCR used universal primers M1SS and BC2_uni_R on all cDNA. For the original study's pipeline: For normalization, 1 million high-quality reads were randomly selected from each sample, with every read carrying a distinct molecular identifier. Reads sharing molecular identifiers were discarded rather than binned into consensus sequences. CDR3 identification, clonotype clustering and error correction used MiTCR with a Q25 quality threshold and the strictest error-elimination algorithm. A nonparametric unseen species model using Euler transformation provided a lower-bound estimate of total TCR beta diversity. TCRdb passed the public sequencing reads through fastp at Q25 and MiXCR, retaining productive beta sequences. Rows matching on CDR3 protein sequence are summarized as one entry with the most common DNA and genes. TCRdb's processing, not the study's, gives the V and J calls here. Within this sample are roughly 800,000 distinct CDR3 sequences, with 35% to 40% of them counted one time only. In total, the top ten clones hold 10% to 15% of the sample.

Reading from cysteine to phenylalanine, the CDR3 counts 15 amino acids. The read is trimmed to its CDR3 DNA, 45 bases read in frame from base 1. Germline trimming amounts to 6 bases on V and 7 bases on J, with 8 as the count of junction bases outside the gene matches. Per the germline V gene, MNHEY is the CDR1 and SVGAGI is the CDR2. This entry belongs to a study of blood T cells in healthy people across ages (dated by TCRdb to the mid-2010s). For context, the study as a whole: Template switching captured roughly one uniquely barcoded TCR beta cDNA molecule per two T cells in model experiments. To track age-related changes in TCR beta repertoire diversity, the study relied on deep sequencing normalized with unique cDNA molecular identifiers. The donors were split into four age groups: young (average roughly 15 years), middle-aged (about 40), aged (roughly 65) and long-lived (over 80). Donors of different ages were randomly distributed across sequencing lanes to avoid experimental bias. The study analyzed two additional independent replicas of 1 million unique cDNA reads from the same blood draw for two donors, one aged 18 to 30 and one aged 80 or older. What the work shows at the level of the full study, not this receptor alone: Estimates of total diversity based on one million sequenced T cells were regarded as lower bounds and as underestimates. Conclusive comparison of naive and antigen-experienced compartments was prevented by the profiling of bulk unsorted PBMCs. Observed TCR beta diversity correlated strongly with the percentage of naive T cells measured by flow cytometry. Donor CMV infection status was unknown, potentially confounding age-related changes in expanded clonotypes. As age increased, observed TCR beta diversity per million T cells dropped in a roughly linear way, and a significant reduction was already evident by age about 40. Compared with the aged group, more naive CD4+ T cells, fewer expanded clones and increased TCR diversity were shown by the long-lived group, suggesting age selection.

Material: blood. The clonotype was recovered from a man aged 18 to 29 in good health. The receptor chain draws on TRBV6-5 and TRBJ1-5, and 11 junctional nucleotides match TRBD1. The DNA is TGTGCCAGCAGACGCGGACAGGGGGCACGGCAGCCCCAGCATTTT. The translation is CASRRGQGARQPQHF.